Listed below are T cell receptor beta chains from one sample, sequenced in a study of blood T cell repertoires in COVID-19. Sequencing was performed with immunoSEQ multiplex PCR; in TCRdb, only in-frame clones are kept and a portion is missing. The sample holds around 100,000 clones; 90% are singletons and the top ten take around 5.1%. Sequencing was carried out using peripheral blood. The receptor source for this set is a man aged 45-65 years with acute or convalescent COVID-19. CDR3s leave out the opening cysteine and the closing phenylalanine or tryptophan. Each record gives: V gene, CDR3 protein.

v_call: TRBV19
cdr3_aa: ASSTQVPDIQY

v_call: TRBV7-2
cdr3_aa: ASSSAGLAGGPAGELF

v_call: TRBV11-3
cdr3_aa: ASSSRLEDYQETQY

v_call: TRBV5-1
cdr3_aa: ASSLVPGEGYEQY

v_call: TRBV19
cdr3_aa: ASRGRGWHEQY

v_call: TRBV7-9
cdr3_aa: ASSLGGSFYEQY

v_call: TRBV9
cdr3_aa: ASSVGSSGNTIY

v_call: TRBV30
cdr3_aa: AWSATGVTEAF

v_call: TRBV19
cdr3_aa: ASHGSMSWGYGYT

v_call: TRBV4-1
cdr3_aa: ASSPNRLQGAGEAF

v_call: TRBV10-2
cdr3_aa: ASSSGSLYEQY

v_call: TRBV7-8
cdr3_aa: ASSFLWGQNEQF

v_call: TRBV6-5
cdr3_aa: ASRRTGGDQPQH

v_call: TRBV7-9
cdr3_aa: ASSLWARERETQY

v_call: TRBV19
cdr3_aa: ASSIGDRSYEQY

v_call: TRBV7-9
cdr3_aa: ASKPSVTDTIY

v_call: TRBV19
cdr3_aa: ASSPSGSNYNEQF

v_call: TRBV5-4
cdr3_aa: ASSFAGQNQPQH

v_call: TRBV29-1
cdr3_aa: SVGPGTTEWETQY

v_call: TRBV5-5
cdr3_aa: ASSFYSNTEAF

v_call: TRBV15
cdr3_aa: AICPGGKSTDTQY

v_call: TRBV29-1
cdr3_aa: SVDRSNTEAF

v_call: TRBV7-6
cdr3_aa: ASSTRRFKLRSSYNSPLH

v_call: TRBV19
cdr3_aa: ASRPAVNTEAF

v_call: TRBV30
cdr3_aa: AWSGDLGGGYT

v_call: TRBV7-8
cdr3_aa: ASSSASSREQY

v_call: TRBV12-5
cdr3_aa: ASGPDLNRNEQY

v_call: TRBV19
cdr3_aa: ASSPDSSGANVLT

v_call: TRBV6-5
cdr3_aa: ASRPTSGSWETQY

v_call: TRBV5-1
cdr3_aa: ASSSPPGLAGGPAEQY

v_call: TRBV30
cdr3_aa: AWKLERDTGELF

v_call: TRBV24-1
cdr3_aa: ATSSLRDKGETQY

v_call: TRBV5-1
cdr3_aa: ASSSRDREDTQY

v_call: TRBV3-1/TRBV3-2
cdr3_aa: ASSQIGSGELF

v_call: TRBV19
cdr3_aa: ASSIDGRDSLYEQF

v_call: TRBV7-8
cdr3_aa: ASSLVSGTRQETQY

v_call: TRBV11-2
cdr3_aa: ASSHGLGRNEQF

v_call: TRBV5-1
cdr3_aa: ASSLGQGEETQY

v_call: TRBV11-3
cdr3_aa: ASSLVGGTGSAYEQY

v_call: TRBV3-1/TRBV3-2
cdr3_aa: ASSQAGSTDTQY